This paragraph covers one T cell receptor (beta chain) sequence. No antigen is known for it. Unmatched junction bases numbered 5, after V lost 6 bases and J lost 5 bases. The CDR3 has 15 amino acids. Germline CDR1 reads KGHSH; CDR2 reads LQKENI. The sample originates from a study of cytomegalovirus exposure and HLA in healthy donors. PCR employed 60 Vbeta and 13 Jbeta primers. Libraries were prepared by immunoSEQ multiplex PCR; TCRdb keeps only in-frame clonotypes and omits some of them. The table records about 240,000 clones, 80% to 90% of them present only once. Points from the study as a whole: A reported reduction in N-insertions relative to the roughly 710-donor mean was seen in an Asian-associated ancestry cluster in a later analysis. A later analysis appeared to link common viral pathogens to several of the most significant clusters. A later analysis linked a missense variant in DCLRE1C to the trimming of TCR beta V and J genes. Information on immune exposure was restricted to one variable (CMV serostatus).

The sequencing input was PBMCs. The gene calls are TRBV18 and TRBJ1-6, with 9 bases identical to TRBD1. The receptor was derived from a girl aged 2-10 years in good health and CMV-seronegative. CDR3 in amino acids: CASSQGQGHNSPLHF. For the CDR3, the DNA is TGTGCCAGCTCTCAGGGACAGGGCCATAATTCACCCCTCCACTTT.